This T cell receptor (beta chain) is drawn from a study of cytomegalovirus exposure and HLA in healthy donors (dated by TCRdb to the late 2010s). In the study overall: According to an earlier analysis of a few hundred of the donors, some 180 million T cells yielded some 110 million unique TCR beta sequences and more than 250 Gb of sequence data. On average, roughly 200,000 unique TCR beta nucleotide sequences were sequenced per donor among fewer than 500 genotyped donors of the cohort, with roughly a sixth of those sequences being non-productive. Genome-wide SNP genotypes for about 60% of the roughly 670 donors were used in a later genetic analysis, which treated that subset as a discovery cohort. HLA typing covered class I and class II loci at four-digit resolution. A handful of DR-DQ haplotypes were handled as single units for association and clustering because linkage in the cohort was strong. The T cell repertoires of around 730 subjects were profiled by immunosequencing and related to cytomegalovirus serostatus. Donor age, sex, ethnicity and CMV serostatus were compiled alongside the repertoire data. The study combined high-throughput TCR immunosequencing, statistical association of individual TCRs with disease status, and machine learning to predict cytomegalovirus infection status. An earlier analysis of around 580 of the donors used high-throughput TCR beta sequencing to judge whether each TCR beta V gene segment behaved as functional or pseudogenic. In the later analysis, no new phenotypic data were used to find candidate immune exposures; instead, reliance was placed on TCR beta sequences and their occurrence across donors. Approximately 300 gigabases of sequencing data and approximately 85 million unique TCR sequences were included in an early release covering over 600 HLA-typed donors. To study patterns of TCR occurrence, a later analysis re-analyzed previously published TCR beta repertoires from under 750 donors and added high-resolution HLA genotyping. The study was designed to test whether signatures of past pathogen exposure could be identified by cataloging public T cell receptors. A separate validation cohort of 90 to 150 different subjects was used in addition to the 666-subject first cohort. Every repertoire in the discovery cohort had been generated on one and the same sequencing platform. Typing coverage varied by locus: roughly 620-630 donors for A, B, C, DRB1 and DQB1; about 520 for DQA1; around 610 for DPA1; approximately 490 for DPB1. Of the approximately 400 genotyped donors, about 84% fell in the genetic ancestry cluster associated with self-reported Caucasian donors.

Regarding this clone: The antigen it binds to is not known. Base qualities are missing; no much larger clone stands one base away.

In total, around 600 healthy bone marrow donors made up the cohort. At the time of sampling, every cohort member was nominally healthy, though immune exposures that went unrecorded were likely present. The donor tested CMV seronegative and was one of the 352 seronegative cohort members. A peripheral blood sample was provided by each donor, and peripheral blood mononuclear cells were used for TCR beta sequencing. The Qiagen DNeasy Blood Extraction Kit was used to extract genomic DNA from the blood cell samples. Overall study outcomes, separate from this receptor: CMV serostatus was the only immune exposure information available for the cohort. In a later analysis, TCR association rates were found to vary across HLA loci, with the most associated TCRs seen for DRB1 alleles and the fewest for HLA-C alleles. Because counts were too low, seventeen rarely observed V segments, including chromosome 9 orphons, were excluded from the earlier analysis of roughly 580 of the donors. The authors suggested that the approach could potentially be extended to other disease states and immunological phenotypes. Correlated functional status among segregating V segments might reflect linkage disequilibrium, but an unknown experimental factor could not be ruled out. Because HLA typing was unavailable for some donors at each locus, only the typed subset was used in association tests. Because the 87-base-pair reads could not distinguish some IMGT-functional V segments, including TRBV6-2 and TRBV6-3, those segments were excluded. In a later analysis, several top co-occurrence clusters were reported to appear linked to parvovirus B19, influenza, CMV and Epstein-Barr virus. The study gave a list of 150 to 200 TCR beta chains associated with cytomegalovirus. A further reported finding was that TCR beta sequences accurately predicted the HLA-A and HLA-B alleles for most subjects in the first cohort. Most CMV-associated TCR beta chains appeared to be HLA-restricted in a later analysis, and the HLA associations seemed to be driven largely by CMV exposure. Assigning TCR associations to individual alleles was difficult when HLA alleles, especially DR and DQ, strongly co-occurred. Broadly in line with IMGT annotations, most TCR beta V segments showed up in productive rearrangements about 87% or about 30% of the time in an earlier analysis of approximately 640 of the donors. A few of the identified cytomegalovirus-associated TCR beta chains were confirmed in vitro to be specific for cytomegalovirus antigens. A later analysis found that HLA-associated TCR beta chains were more clonally expanded and had lower generation probabilities than equally common non-associated chains. In both the original and validation cohorts, the classifier was reported to diagnose cytomegalovirus status with high specificity and sensitivity. In a later analysis, some 17,000 TCR beta sequences were associated with specific HLA alleles at a false discovery rate of 0.05. V-gene and J-gene trimming of TCR beta chains was associated with a missense DCLRE1C variant in a later genetic analysis, and the association was replicated in an independent cohort. This cohort had only TCR beta chains sequenced, and the lack of alpha or paired-chain data limited which features could be detected. A group of highly shared sequence variants was considered likely to be a technical artifact of the sequencing pipeline. In a later genetic analysis, fewer N-insertions in productive TCRs were reported among donors in an Asian-associated ancestry cluster than the roughly 700-donor mean. Most TCR sequences were observed very rarely across donors, whereas some public TCRs were present in many individuals. Sequencing depth was assumed to be roughly uniform across donors in the presence/absence analyses, though that assumption may not hold.

V is pared back by 0 bases and J by 5 bases, with 17 bases lying between the germline termini. Sequences SGHRS (CDR1) and YFSETQ (CDR2) are obtained from the germline V gene. The CDR3 covers 16 residues, taking in both the cysteine and the phenylalanine. Solely the CDR3 DNA is kept, with 48 bases framed from the first base. The library came from the immunoSEQ multiplex PCR assay. A mixture of 60 forward primers for TCR Vbeta segments and 13 reverse primers for TCR Jbeta segments was used in the multiplex PCR. A multiplex PCR assay on genomic DNA amplified the CDR3 region of rearranged TCR beta genes. Amplified TCR beta libraries were sequenced as 87-base-pair reads on the Illumina HiSeq System. The published analysis was carried out like this. In a later analysis, some 80 million unique TCR beta chains were counted across the roughly 670 repertoires, and around 10 million of these chains were shared by at least two donors. To remove PCR and sequencing errors, raw reads were error-corrected and collapsed into unique sequences using a nearest-neighbor algorithm that merged closely related sequences. Alignment of CDR3 sequences to IMGT reference sequences was used to assign V, D and J gene segments. For a sequence to be retained, a match of at least six nucleotides was required to both a V gene segment and a J gene segment. A rearrangement was called productive if the CDR3 had no stop codons and remained in frame with V and J, and every other rearrangement was called non-productive. Following IMGT convention, CDR3 was defined as the stretch from the second conserved V-encoded cysteine to the conserved J-encoded phenylalanine. Sequences without an unambiguous match to a single V gene segment were excluded from the earlier analysis of about 640 of the donors. An earlier analysis of fewer than 650 of the donors classified V segments as functional when productive rearrangements were above 56.7% and as segregating when the standard deviation between donors was above 5%. A statistical classification framework was developed to diagnose cytomegalovirus status using the catalog of TCR beta chain sequences. In a later analysis, V and J genes were assigned by comparing TCR nucleotide sequences against IMGT/GENE-DB human TR gene sequences. The TCRdist pipeline was used in a later analysis to assign CDR3 sequences and most-parsimonious VDJ recombination scenarios. In a later analysis, each TCR beta chain was defined by its CDR3 amino acid sequence together with its V-gene family, and reads lacking a unique V-gene family were excluded. A later analysis removed 592 highly shared, low-generation-probability nucleotide sequences to deal with suspected cross-contamination and a sequencing artifact. A later analysis calculated a clonal expansion index for each public chain from normalized within-repertoire ranks of inferred template counts. In a later analysis, generation probabilities were computed using a VDJ recombination model fitted to out-of-frame rearrangements, and the results were checked against IGoR. In a later analysis, hypergeometric tests were used to score TCR-TCR, TCR-HLA and TCR-CMV co-occurrence, with a repertoire-size bias correction applied to TCR pairs. A later analysis estimated false discovery rates by permuting HLA or CMV assignments 20 times. In a later analysis, co-occurring TCRs were grouped with DBSCAN, and TCRdist sequence similarity was added when clustering was performed within HLA-allele-positive subsets. For co-occurrence clustering, repertoires with fewer than 30,000 or more than 120,000 public chains were excluded, along with 4 to 6 repertoires with anomalous nucleotide sharing. The table was pulled from immuneACCESS by TCRdb, which kept in-frame rearrangements only. Such tables lose some clones; where checked, under half of the loss comes from unresolved V genes, and the rest has no known cause. The V and J calls and clone size are taken from that table; D and trimming were inferred from the DNA. Recorded for this sample are some 130,000 clones; about 74% of them occurred a single time. Around 2% of the sample lies in the top ten.

The receptor chain draws on TRBV5-1 and TRBJ2-5, with TRBD2 tentatively as D gene (5 bases match). The source is a man aged 25 to 45 in good health and CMV-seronegative. Sequencing was carried out using PBMCs. The nucleotides read TGCGCCAGCAGCTTGGCCGGCAGGACCCGAGGGGAGACCCAGTACTTC. It codes for CASSLAGRTRGETQYF. With all but the CDR3 taken from the reference TRBV5-1 and TRBJ2-5 genes, the full variable domain is: KAGVTQTPRYLIKTRGQQVTLSCSPISGHRSVSWYQQTPGQGLQFLFEYFSETQRNKGNFPGRFSGRQFSNSRSEMNVSTLELGDSALYLCASSLAGRTRGETQYFGPGTRLLVL.